The 14 T cell receptor beta chains given below trace back to one sample, sequenced in a study of low-dose radiotherapy and immunotherapy resistance in tumors. First-strand cDNA relied on TRAV- and TRBV-specific primers spanning alpha and beta chains. TCRs were amplified for around 20 PCR cycles with a constant-region primer and V-primer adapter. TCRdb redid the calling of the reads with MiXCR, one entry per CDR3 protein. This sample carries tens of thousands of distinct CDR3 sequences, less than 35% of them seen once, and the ten largest clones take roughly 10%. As for time point: before trial treatment. Sequenced here: PBMCs, sampled before treatment. These receptors all come from a female donor with ovarian cancer.

This chain links TRBV28 with TRBJ2-7; TRBD1 matches at 8 bases. The CDR3 covers 14 residues. CDR1 and CDR2 from the germline V gene are MDHEN and SYDVKM. The ends lost 4 bases at V and 1 base at J; junction bases unmatched: 3. The CDR3 DNA follows: TGTGCCAGCAGTTCCGGGACAGGATCCTACGAGCAGTACTTC. This codes for CASSSGTGSYEQYF.

This clonotype was seen a handful of times. The chain couples TRBV7-8 to TRBJ1-3; no clear D. There are 12 residues in the CDR3. V lost 0 bases and J lost 4, with 1 base in between. Looked up from germline, CDR1 is SGHVS and CDR2 is FQNEAQ. The CDR3 nucleotides read TGTGCCAGCAGCTTAGCGGGAAACACCATATATTTT. Translated, it gives CASSLAGNTIYF.

Many counts were recorded for this clonotype. The chain has TRBV29-1 and TRBJ1-1; TRBD1 matches 10 bases. Germline trimming cut 4 bases from V and 0 bases from J; bases unmatched to any gene: 2. CDR3 length: 14 amino acids. Germline CDR1 SQVTM, CDR2 ANQGSEA. CDR3: CSVGGTGVNTEAFF. The CDR3 bases are TGCAGCGTTGGGGGGACAGGGGTGAACACTGAAGCTTTCTTT.

This clonotype appeared many times. This chain connects TRBV28 to TRBJ1-6, with a weak D call TRBD1 (6 bases). V shed 6 bases and J shed 2 bases, with 14 bases lying between them. In germline, CDR1 is MDHEN, CDR2 SYDVKM. There are 16 residues in the CDR3. CDR3 residues: CASSLGTTAYNSPLHF. Written as DNA, the CDR3 is TGTGCCAGCAGCCTCGGGACAACGGCCTATAATTCACCCCTCCACTTT.

With regard to this clonotype: A far larger clone is just one base off, so this is likely a read error. CDR3 in amino acids: CASSLAGPAGDNEQYF. The CDR3 DNA is TGTGCCAGCAGCTTAGCCGGGCCCGCCGGGGACAATGAGCAGTACTTC. This rearrangement joins TRBV7-9 to TRBJ2-5, with D maybe TRBD1 (6 bases). Looked up from germline, CDR1 is SEHNR and CDR2 is FQNEAQ (reference sequence). Trimming shortened V by 0 bases and J by 11 bases, and 22 bases separated the two germline ends. There are 16 residues in the CDR3.

Worth noting for this clonotype: A far larger clone differs by one base, so this is likely a read error. This chain's CDR3 is CASSYGRGRAPNEQYF. The CDR3 DNA sequence: TGTGCCAGCAGTTACGGTCGCGGGAGGGCCCCCAATGAGCAGTACTTC. The rearrangement uses TRBV6-2 or TRBV6-3 and TRBJ2-7, with TRBD2 matching 9 bases. Germline assignment: CDR1 MNHEY and CDR2 SVGEGT. There are 16 residues in the CDR3. Germline trimming cut 2 bases from V and 7 bases from J; bases unmatched to any gene: 12.

This chain joins TRBV6-2 or TRBV6-3 and TRBJ1-5; TRBD1 agrees at 8 bases. Germline V gives CDR1 MNHEY, CDR2 SVGEGT. The CDR3 is made up of 15 amino acids. Trimming at V came to 6 bases and at J to 0 bases, leaving 4 bases not matched to a gene. CDR3 amino acids: CASSAGQGSNQPQHF. The DNA of the CDR3 is TGTGCCAGCAGCGCTGGACAGGGTAGCAATCAGCCCCAGCATTTT.

There are a few counts of this clonotype. The chain links TRBV9 to TRBJ2-5, with 8 bases fitting TRBD1. With 3 bases clipped from V and 4 bases from J, the junction kept 11 bases outside the gene matches. Germline V gene sequence: CDR1 SGDLS, CDR2 YYNGEE. This CDR3 contains 16 residues. The CDR3 DNA sequence: TGTGCCAGCAGCGAGACAGGGGCCCCCGTAGGAGAGACCCAGTACTTC. This sequence encodes CASSETGAPVGETQYF.

This chain uses TRBV29-1 with TRBJ2-5; 9 bases are a match to TRBD1. The V gene's germline CDR1 is SQVTM and CDR2 ANQGSEA. V gave up 4 bases and J gave up 1 base; unmatched junction bases: 13. The CDR3 has 17 amino acids. CDR3 in amino acids: CSVGGTRDRVGQETQYF. The CDR3 DNA follows: TGCAGCGTTGGGGGAACACGGGACAGGGTAGGCCAAGAGACCCAGTACTTC.

This clonotype was seen more than once but under ten times. The chain uses TRBV6-2 or TRBV6-3 and TRBJ2-3, with 8 bases matching TRBD2. The CDR3 consists of 14 residues. Per germline, CDR1 MNHEY and CDR2 SVGEGT. J was trimmed by 2 bases and V by 5 bases; bases with no gene match: 3. For the CDR3, the DNA is TGTGCCAGCAGTACGCGGGAGGTCACAGATACGCAGTATTTT. Residues: CASSTREVTDTQYF.

This clonotype was picked up many times. The genes are TRBV28 and TRBJ2-3; either TRBD1 or TRBD2 may supply D (6 bases each). The CDR3 is 14 residues long. The V gene's germline CDR1 is MDHEN and CDR2 SYDVKM. V lost 3 bases to trimming and J lost 3 bases, with 10 bases between them. CDR3 DNA sequence: TGTGCCAGCAGTTTCGGGGGCGGGACAGATACGCAGTATTTT. It specifies CASSFGGGTDTQYF.

The V gene is TRBV6-2 or TRBV6-3, the J gene TRBJ2-7; 8 nucleotides match TRBD1. Trimming took 7 bases from V and 2 from J; bases not matched to a gene: 10. The CDR3 spans 15 residues. The germline V gene has CDR1 MNHEY and CDR2 SVGEGT. The CDR3 protein is CASTEDRDLPYEQYF. The CDR3, as DNA: TGTGCCAGCACCGAGGACAGGGATCTACCCTACGAGCAGTACTTC.

As regards this clonotype: This likely came from a read error, as a far larger clone is one base away. J is TRBJ1-5 and V is TRBV6-5; perhaps TRBD1 as D (5 bases). Trimming removed 2 bases from V and 6 bases from J, with 11 bases in between. The CDR3 is made up of 14 amino acids. Germline CDR1 and CDR2: MNHEY and SVGAGI. CDR3 residues: CASSYVSGIQPQHF. DNA of the CDR3: TGTGCCAGCAGTTACGTGTCAGGGATTCAGCCCCAGCATTTT.

In the case of this clonotype: It is likely a read error: a sequence one base away is far more abundant. The genes are TRBV6-6 and TRBJ1-1; 7 positions agree with TRBD1. With 5 bases clipped from V and 5 bases from J, the junction kept 11 bases outside the gene matches. Germline V lookup: CDR1 MNHNY, CDR2 SVGAGI (reference sequence). The CDR3 covers 15 residues. As DNA, the CDR3 is TGTGCCAGCAGTCTCACAGGGGAGTTAGGGACTGAAGCTTTCTTT. It specifies CASSLTGELGTEAFF.